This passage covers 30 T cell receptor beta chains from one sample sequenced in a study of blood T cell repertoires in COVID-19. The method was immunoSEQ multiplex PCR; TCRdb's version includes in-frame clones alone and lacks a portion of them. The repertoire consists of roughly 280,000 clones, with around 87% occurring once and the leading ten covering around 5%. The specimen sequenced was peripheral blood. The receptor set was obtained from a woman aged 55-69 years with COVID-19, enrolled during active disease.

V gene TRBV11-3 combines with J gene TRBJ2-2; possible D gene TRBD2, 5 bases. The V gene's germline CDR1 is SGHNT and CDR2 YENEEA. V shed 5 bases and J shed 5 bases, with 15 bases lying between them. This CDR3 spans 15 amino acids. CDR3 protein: CASSPRVGVTGELFF. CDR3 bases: TGTGCCAGCAGCCCGCGGGTCGGGGTGACCGGGGAGCTGTTTTTT.

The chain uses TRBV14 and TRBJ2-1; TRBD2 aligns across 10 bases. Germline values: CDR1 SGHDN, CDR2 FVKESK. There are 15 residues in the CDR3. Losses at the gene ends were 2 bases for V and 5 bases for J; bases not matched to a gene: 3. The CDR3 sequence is CASSQYTSGNNEQFF. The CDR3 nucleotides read TGTGCCAGCAGCCAATATACTAGCGGGAACAATGAGCAGTTCTTC. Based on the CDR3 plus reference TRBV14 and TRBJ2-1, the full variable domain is EAGVTQFPSHSVIEKGQTVTLRCDPISGHDNLYWYRRVMGKEIKFLLHFVKESKQDESGMPNNRFLAERTGGTYSTLKVQPAELEDSGVYFCASSQYTSGNNEQFFGPGTRLTVL.

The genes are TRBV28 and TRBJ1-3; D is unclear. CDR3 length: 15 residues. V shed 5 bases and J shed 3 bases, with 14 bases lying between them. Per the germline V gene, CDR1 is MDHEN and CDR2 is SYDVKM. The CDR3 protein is CASSLYPAHGNTIYF. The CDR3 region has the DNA TGTGCCAGCAGTCTCTACCCCGCCCATGGAAACACCATATATTTT.

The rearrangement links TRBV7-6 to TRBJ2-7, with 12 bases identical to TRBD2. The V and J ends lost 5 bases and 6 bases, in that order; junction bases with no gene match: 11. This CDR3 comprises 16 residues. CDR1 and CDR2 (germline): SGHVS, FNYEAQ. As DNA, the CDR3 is TGTGCCAGCAGCCTTGAGACTAGCGGGAGATTCTCCGAGCAGTACTTC. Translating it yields CASSLETSGRFSEQYF. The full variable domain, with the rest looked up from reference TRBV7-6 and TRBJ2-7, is GAGVSQSPRYKVTKRGQDVALRCDPISGHVSLYWYRQALGQGPEFLTYFNYEAQQDKSGLPNDRFSAERPEGSISTLTIQRTEQRDSAMYRCASSLETSGRFSEQYFGPGTRLTVT.

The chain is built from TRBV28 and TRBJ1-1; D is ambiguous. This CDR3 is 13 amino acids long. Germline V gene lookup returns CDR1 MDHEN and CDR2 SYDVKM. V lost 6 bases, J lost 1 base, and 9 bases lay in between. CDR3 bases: TGTGCCAGCAGCCGCGTCCGGAACACTGAAGCTTTCTTT. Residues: CASSRVRNTEAFF.

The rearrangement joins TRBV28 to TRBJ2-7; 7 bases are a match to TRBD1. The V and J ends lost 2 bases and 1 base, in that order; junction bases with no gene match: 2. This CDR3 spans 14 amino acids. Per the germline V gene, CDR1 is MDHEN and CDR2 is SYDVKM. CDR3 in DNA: TGTGCCAGCAGTTTAACAGGGGAGTCCTACGAGCAGTACTTC. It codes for CASSLTGESYEQYF.

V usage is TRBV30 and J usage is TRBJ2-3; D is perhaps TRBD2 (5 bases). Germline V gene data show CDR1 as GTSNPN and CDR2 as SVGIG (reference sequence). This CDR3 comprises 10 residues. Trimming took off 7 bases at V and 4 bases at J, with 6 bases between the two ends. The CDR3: CASDSDTQYF. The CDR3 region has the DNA TGTGCCTCGGACTCAGATACGCAGTATTTT. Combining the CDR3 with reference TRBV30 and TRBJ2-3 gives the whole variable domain SQTIHQWPATLVQPVGSPLSLECTVEGTSNPNLYWYRQAAGRGLQLLFYSVGIGQISSEVPQNLSASRPQDRQFILSSKKLLLSDSGFYLCASDSDTQYFGPGTRLTVL.

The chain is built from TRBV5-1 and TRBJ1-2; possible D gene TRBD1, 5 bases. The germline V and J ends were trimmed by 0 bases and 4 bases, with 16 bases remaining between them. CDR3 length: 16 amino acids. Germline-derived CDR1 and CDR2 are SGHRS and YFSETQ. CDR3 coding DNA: TGCGCCAGCAGCTTGGGTCTTCGGGTACAGGTCTATGGCTACACCTTC. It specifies CASSLGLRVQVYGYTF.

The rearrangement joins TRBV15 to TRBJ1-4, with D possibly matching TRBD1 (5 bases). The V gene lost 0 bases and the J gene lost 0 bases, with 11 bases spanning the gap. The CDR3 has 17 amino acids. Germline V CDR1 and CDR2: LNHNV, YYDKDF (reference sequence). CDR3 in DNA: TGTGCCACCAGCAGAGATCAGGGCAGCCCAACTAATGAAAAACTGTTTTTT. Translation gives CATSRDQGSPTNEKLFF.

This CDR3 is CATSRDPSGPYEQYF. The CDR3 DNA follows: TGTGCCACCAGCAGAGACCCTAGCGGGCCCTACGAGCAGTACTTC. V usage is TRBV15 and J usage is TRBJ2-7; 8 bases line up with TRBD2. CDR3 length: 15 residues. Germline CDR1 is LNHNV and CDR2 is YYDKDF (reference sequence). V trimming: 0 bases; J trimming: 2 bases; junction bases outside the gene matches: 3.

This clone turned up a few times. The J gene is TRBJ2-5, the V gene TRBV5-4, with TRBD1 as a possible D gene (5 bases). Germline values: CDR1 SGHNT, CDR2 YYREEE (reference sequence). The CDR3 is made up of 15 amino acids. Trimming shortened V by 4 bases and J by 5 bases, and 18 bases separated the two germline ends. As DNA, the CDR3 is TGTGCCAGCAGCAAGGTGACGCAGGGCCCCGAGACCCAGTACTTC. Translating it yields CASSKVTQGPETQYF.

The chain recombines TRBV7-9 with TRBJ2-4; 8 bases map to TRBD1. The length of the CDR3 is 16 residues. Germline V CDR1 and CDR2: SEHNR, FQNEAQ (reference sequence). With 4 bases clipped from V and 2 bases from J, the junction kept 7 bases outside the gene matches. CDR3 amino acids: CASSSTGVSPKNIQYF. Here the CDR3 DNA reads TGTGCCAGCAGCTCGACAGGGGTCAGCCCCAAAAACATTCAGTACTTC.

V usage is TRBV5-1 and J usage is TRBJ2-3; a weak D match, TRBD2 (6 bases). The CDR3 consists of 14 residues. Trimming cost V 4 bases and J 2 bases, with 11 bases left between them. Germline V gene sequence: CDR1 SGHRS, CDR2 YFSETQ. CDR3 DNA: TGCGCCAGCAGCCCTAGACTAGTCACAGATACGCAGTATTTT. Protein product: CASSPRLVTDTQYF. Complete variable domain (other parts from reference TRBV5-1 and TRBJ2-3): KAGVTQTPRYLIKTRGQQVTLSCSPISGHRSVSWYQQTPGQGLQFLFEYFSETQRNKGNFPGRFSGRQFSNSRSEMNVSTLELGDSALYLCASSPRLVTDTQYFGPGTRLTVL.

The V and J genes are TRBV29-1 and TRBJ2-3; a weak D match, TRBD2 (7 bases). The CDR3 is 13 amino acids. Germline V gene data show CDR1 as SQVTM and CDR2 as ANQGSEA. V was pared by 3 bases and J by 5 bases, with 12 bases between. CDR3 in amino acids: CSVDWRGGDTQYF. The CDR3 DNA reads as TGCAGCGTTGATTGGAGGGGGGGAGATACGCAGTATTTT.

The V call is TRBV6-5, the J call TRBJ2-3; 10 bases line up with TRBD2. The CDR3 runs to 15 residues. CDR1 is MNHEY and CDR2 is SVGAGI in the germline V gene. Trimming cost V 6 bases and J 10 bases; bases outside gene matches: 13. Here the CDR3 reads CASSTSGTRSHSQYF. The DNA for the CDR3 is TGTGCCAGCAGCACTAGCGGGACTCGATCCCACTCGCAGTATTTT.

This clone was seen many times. The CDR3 DNA reads as TGTGCCAGCAGCGTTACCGGGACAACGGTTGGCTACACCTTC. Its translation is CASSVTGTTVGYTF. The V gene is TRBV5-5, the J gene TRBJ1-2; tentative D call: TRBD1 (6 bases). Trimming left V 4 bases short and J 7 bases short, with 17 bases between. The germline gives CDR1 SGHKS, CDR2 YYEKEE (reference sequence). CDR3 length: 14 amino acids.

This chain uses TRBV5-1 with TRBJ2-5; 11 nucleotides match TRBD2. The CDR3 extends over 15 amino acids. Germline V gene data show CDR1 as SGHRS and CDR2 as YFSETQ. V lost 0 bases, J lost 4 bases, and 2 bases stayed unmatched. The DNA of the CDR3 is TGCGCCAGCAGCTTGGATCTAGCGGGAGGAGAGACCCAGTACTTC. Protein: CASSLDLAGGETQYF.

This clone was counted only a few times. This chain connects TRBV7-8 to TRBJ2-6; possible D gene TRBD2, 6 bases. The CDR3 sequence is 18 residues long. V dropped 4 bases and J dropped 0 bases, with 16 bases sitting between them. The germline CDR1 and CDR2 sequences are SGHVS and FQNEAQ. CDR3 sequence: CASSSNPAGGSGANVLTF. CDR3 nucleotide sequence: TGTGCCAGCAGCTCTAACCCGGCCGGGGGCTCTGGGGCCAACGTCCTGACTTTC. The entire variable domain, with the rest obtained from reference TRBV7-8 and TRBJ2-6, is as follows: GAGVSQSPRYKVAKRGQDVALRCDPISGHVSLFWYQQALGQGPEFLTYFQNEAQLDKSGLPSDRFFAERPEGSVSTLKIQRTQQEDSAVYLCASSSNPAGGSGANVLTFGAGSRLTVL.

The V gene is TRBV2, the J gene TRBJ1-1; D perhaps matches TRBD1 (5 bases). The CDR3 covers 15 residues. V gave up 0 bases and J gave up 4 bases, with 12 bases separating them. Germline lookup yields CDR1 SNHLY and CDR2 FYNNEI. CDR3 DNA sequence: TGTGCCAGCAGTGAAGCGTTAGGGGCTACCACTGAAGCTTTCTTT. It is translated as CASSEALGATTEAFF.

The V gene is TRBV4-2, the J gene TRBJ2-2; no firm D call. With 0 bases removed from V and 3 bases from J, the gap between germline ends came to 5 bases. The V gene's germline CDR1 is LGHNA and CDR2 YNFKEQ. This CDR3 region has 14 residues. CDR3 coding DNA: TGTGCCAGCAGCCAAGATCGGTACACCGGGGAGCTGTTTTTT. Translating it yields CASSQDRYTGELFF.

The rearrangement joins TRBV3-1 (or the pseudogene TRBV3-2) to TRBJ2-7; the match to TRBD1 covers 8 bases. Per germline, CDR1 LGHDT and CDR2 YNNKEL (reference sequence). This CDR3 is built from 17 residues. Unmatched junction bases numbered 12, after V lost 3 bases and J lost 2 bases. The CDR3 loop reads CASSHQFTGGGAYEQYF. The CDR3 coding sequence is TGTGCCAGCAGCCACCAATTTACAGGGGGTGGGGCCTACGAGCAGTACTTC.

The CDR3, as DNA: TGTGCCAGCAGCCCCATCGTGGCAGCGGGAGAGCAGTTCTTC. Protein product: CASSPIVAAGEQFF. V gene TRBV3-1 (or the pseudogene TRBV3-2) combines with J gene TRBJ2-1; 7 nucleotides align to TRBD2. The V gene end was trimmed by 4 bases and the J gene end by 10 bases; junction bases not matched to a gene: 10. Looked up from germline, CDR1 is LGHDT and CDR2 is YNNKEL (reference sequence). This CDR3 contains 14 residues.

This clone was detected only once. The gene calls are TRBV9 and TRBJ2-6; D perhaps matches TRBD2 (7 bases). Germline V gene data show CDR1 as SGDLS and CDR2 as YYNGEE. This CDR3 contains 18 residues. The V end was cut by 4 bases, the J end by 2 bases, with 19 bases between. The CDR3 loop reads CASSPRGGGTPGANVLTF. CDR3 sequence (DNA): TGTGCCAGCAGCCCCCGAGGGGGGGGGACTCCTGGGGCCAACGTCCTGACTTTC.

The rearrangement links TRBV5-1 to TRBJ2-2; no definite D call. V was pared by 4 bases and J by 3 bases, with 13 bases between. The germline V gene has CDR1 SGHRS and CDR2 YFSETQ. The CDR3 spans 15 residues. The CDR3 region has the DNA TGCGCCAGCAGCCAACGTACGGCGGACACCGGGGAGCTGTTTTTT. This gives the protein CASSQRTADTGELFF.

DNA of the CDR3: TGCAGTGCTAGTTATGACGGGACTAGCGGGTTGGGTAAGACCCAGTACTTC. This sequence encodes CSASYDGTSGLGKTQYF. The chain recombines TRBV20-1 with TRBJ2-5; TRBD2 agrees at 12 bases. The CDR3 sequence is 17 residues long. Trimming removed 3 bases from V and 6 bases from J; junction bases left unmatched: 14. Germline V gene data show CDR1 as DFQATT and CDR2 as SNEGSKA (reference sequence).

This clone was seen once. The chain's CDR3 is CASSLRQVGREKLFF. The CDR3 bases are TGTGCCAGCAGCCTGCGACAGGTCGGACGCGAAAAACTGTTTTTT. The rearrangement joins TRBV7-2 to TRBJ1-4, with D maybe TRBD1 (6 bases). CDR3 length equals 15 residues. The V end was cut by 5 bases, the J end by 8 bases, with 18 bases between. CDR1 and CDR2 from the germline V gene are SGHTA and FQGNSA.

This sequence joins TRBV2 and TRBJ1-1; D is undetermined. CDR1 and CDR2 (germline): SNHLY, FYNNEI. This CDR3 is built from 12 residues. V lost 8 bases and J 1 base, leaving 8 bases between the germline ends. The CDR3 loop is CASQDSNTEAFF. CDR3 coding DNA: TGTGCCAGCCAGGATTCGAACACTGAAGCTTTCTTT. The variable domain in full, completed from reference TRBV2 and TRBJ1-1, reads EPEVTQTPSHQVTQMGQEVILRCVPISNHLYFYWYRQILGQKVEFLVSFYNNEISEKSEIFDDQFSVERPDGSNFTLKIRSTKLEDSAMYFCASQDSNTEAFFGQGTRLTVV.

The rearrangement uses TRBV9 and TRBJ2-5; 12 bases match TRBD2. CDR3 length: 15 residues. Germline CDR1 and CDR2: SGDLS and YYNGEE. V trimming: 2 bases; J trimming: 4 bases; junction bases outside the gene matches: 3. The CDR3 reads CASSVTSGSTETQYF. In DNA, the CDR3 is TGTGCCAGCAGCGTGACTAGCGGGAGTACAGAGACCCAGTACTTC.

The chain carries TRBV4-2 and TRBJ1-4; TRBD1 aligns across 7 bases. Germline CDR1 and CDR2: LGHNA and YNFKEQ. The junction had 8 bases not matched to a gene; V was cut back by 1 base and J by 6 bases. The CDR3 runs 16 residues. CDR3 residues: CASSQALAGGDEKLFF. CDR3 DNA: TGTGCCAGCAGCCAAGCCCTGGCAGGGGGAGATGAAAAACTGTTTTTT.

CDR3 in amino acids: CASSLAGFTGAGNQPQHF. DNA for the CDR3: TGTGCCAGCAGTTTAGCGGGCTTCACAGGGGCTGGCAATCAGCCCCAGCATTTT. V is TRBV28 and J is TRBJ1-5, with TRBD1 matching over 7 bases. J lost 2 bases, V lost 2 bases, and 12 bases had no gene match. The CDR3 contains 18 residues. Per the germline V gene, CDR1 is MDHEN and CDR2 is SYDVKM.